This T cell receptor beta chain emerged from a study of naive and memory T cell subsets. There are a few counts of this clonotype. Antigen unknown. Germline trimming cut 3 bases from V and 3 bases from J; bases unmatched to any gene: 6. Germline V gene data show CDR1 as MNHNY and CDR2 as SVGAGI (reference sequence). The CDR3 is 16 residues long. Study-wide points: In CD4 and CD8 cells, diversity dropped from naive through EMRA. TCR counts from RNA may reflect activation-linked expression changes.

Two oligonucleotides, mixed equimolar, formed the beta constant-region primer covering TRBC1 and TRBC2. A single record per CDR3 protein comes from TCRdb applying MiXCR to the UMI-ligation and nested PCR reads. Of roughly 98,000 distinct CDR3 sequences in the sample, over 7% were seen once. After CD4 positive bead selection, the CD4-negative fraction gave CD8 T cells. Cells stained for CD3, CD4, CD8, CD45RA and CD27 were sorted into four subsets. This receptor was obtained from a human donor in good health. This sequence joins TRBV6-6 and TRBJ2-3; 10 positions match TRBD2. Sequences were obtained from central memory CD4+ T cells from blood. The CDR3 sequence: CASSYEVAGGTDTQYF. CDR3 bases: TGTGCCAGCAGTTATGAAGTAGCGGGGGGTACAGATACGCAGTATTTT.